This T cell receptor beta chain appears in the sequencing data of a study of blood T cell repertoires in COVID-19. In the authors' workflow: Amplification with reference gene primers provided the estimates of nucleated cell counts. The protocol was immunoSEQ multiplex PCR, while the TCRdb copy is restricted to in-frame clones and leaves out a portion. D and trimming were read from the DNA, whereas the V and J calls and clone size are those reported in that table. The repertoire consists of fewer than 500,000 clones, with around 91% occurring once and the leading ten covering more than 0.95%. Germline CDR1 reads SEHNR; CDR2 reads FQNEAQ (reference sequence). The CDR3 sequence is 14 residues long. The trim removed 2 bases at V and 3 bases at J, leaving 0 bases unmatched.

The genes are TRBV7-9 and TRBJ2-2; 7 bases map to TRBD2. This sequence originates from a man aged 30 to 39 who had recovered from COVID-19. Input material: PBMCs or T cells enriched from blood (not recorded which). In DNA form, the CDR3 reads TGTGCCAGCAGCTTACTAGCGGACACCGGGGAGCTGTTTTTT. Protein: CASSLLADTGELFF.